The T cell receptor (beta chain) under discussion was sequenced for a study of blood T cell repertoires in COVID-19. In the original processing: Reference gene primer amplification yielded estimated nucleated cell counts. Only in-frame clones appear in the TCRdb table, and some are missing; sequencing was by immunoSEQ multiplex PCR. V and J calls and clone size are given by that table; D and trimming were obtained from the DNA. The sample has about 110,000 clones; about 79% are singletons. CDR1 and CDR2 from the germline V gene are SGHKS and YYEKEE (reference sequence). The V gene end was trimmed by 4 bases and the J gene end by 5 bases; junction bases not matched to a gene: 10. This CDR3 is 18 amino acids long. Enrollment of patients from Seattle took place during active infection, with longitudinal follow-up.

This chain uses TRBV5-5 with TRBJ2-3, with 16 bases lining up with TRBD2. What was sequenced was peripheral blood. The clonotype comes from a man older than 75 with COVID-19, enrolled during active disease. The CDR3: CASSRGRGLAGGEDTQYF. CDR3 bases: TGTGCCAGCAGCCGGGGGAGGGGACTAGCGGGAGGGGAAGATACGCAGTATTTT.